This T cell receptor (beta chain) is drawn from a study of T and B cells in COVID-19 patients. Multiplex PCR with BIOMED2 TRB-A/B primer pools amplified TRB rearrangements. TCRdb analysed the multiplex PCR reads with MiXCR anew, one entry per CDR3 protein. This table holds 20,000 to 25,000 distinct CDR3 sequences, 25% to 35% found once. Study-wide findings and caveats: In COVID-19 patients, T cell receptor beta variable and joining gene use was reportedly strongly skewed.

The germline V gene has CDR1 SGHDT and CDR2 YYEEEE. V lost 2 bases, J lost 5 bases, and 9 bases stayed unmatched. This CDR3 spans 17 amino acids. Concerning this clonotype itself: Its antigen is unidentified.

Blood genomic DNA input for TRB amplification was 250-500 ng. The TCR originated in a human donor who had recovered from COVID-19. Sequencing was carried out using blood. This sequence joins TRBV5-6 and TRBJ2-3; 12 positions agree with TRBD2. The CDR3 region has the DNA TGTGCCAGCAGCTTCCTAGCGGGGGGGCTCGCGAGAGATACGCAGTATTTT. It translates to CASSFLAGGLARDTQYF.